This T cell receptor (beta chain) stems from a study of cytomegalovirus exposure and HLA in healthy donors. Germline CDR1 and CDR2: SGHVS and FQNEAQ. This CDR3 contains 12 residues. Trimming stripped 1 base from V and 10 bases from J, with 5 bases between. It was with 60 Vbeta and 13 Jbeta primers that the PCR ran. Clones were sequenced by immunoSEQ multiplex PCR, and TCRdb holds only the in-frame ones, with some missing. The sample lists roughly 140,000 clones; about 80% were seen once. The V call is TRBV7-8, the J call TRBJ1-6; no clear D gene. The TCR sequence derives from a male donor in good health and CMV-seronegative. The sample was PBMCs. DNA of the CDR3: TGTGCCAGCAGCTTAGACGAGTCACCCCTCCACTTT. Translated: CASSLDESPLHF.